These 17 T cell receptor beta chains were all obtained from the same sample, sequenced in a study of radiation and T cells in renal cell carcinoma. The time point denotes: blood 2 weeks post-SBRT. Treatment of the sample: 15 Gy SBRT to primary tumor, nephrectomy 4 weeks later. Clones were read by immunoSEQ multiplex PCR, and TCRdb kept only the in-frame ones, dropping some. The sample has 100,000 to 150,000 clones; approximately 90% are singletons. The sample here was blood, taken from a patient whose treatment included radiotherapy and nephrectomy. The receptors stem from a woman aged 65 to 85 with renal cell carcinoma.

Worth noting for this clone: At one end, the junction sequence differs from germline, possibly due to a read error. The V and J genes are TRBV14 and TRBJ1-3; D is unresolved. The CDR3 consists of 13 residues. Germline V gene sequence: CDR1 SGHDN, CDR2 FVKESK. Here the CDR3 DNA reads TGTGCCAGCAGCCTCGGACTCGGAAGCACCATATATTTT. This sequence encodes CASSLGLGSTIYF.

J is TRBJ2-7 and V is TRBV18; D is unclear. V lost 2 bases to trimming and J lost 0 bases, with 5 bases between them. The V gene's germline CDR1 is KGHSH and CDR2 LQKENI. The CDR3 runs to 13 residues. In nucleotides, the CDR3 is TGTGCCAGCTCACCATTCAGCTCCTACGAGCAGTACTTC. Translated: CASSPFSSYEQYF. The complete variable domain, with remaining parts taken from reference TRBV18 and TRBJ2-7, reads NAGVMQNPRHLVRRRGQEARLRCSPMKGHSHVYWYRQLPEEGLKFMVYLQKENIIDESGMPKERFSAEFPKEGPSILRIQQVVRGDSAAYFCASSPFSSYEQYFGPGTRLTVT.

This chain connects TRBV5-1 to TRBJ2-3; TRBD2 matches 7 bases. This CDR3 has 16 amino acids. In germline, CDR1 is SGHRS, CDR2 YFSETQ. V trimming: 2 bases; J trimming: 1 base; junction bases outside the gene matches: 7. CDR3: CASSFSGGTGTDTQYF. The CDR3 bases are TGCGCCAGCAGCTTTTCGGGGGGTACAGGCACAGATACGCAGTATTTT. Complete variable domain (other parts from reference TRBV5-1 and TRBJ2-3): KAGVTQTPRYLIKTRGQQVTLSCSPISGHRSVSWYQQTPGQGLQFLFEYFSETQRNKGNFPGRFSGRQFSNSRSEMNVSTLELGDSALYLCASSFSGGTGTDTQYFGPGTRLTVL.

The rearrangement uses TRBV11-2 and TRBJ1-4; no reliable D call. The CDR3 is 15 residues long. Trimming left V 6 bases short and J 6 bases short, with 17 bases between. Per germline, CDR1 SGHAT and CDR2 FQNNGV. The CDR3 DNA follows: TGTGCCAGCAGGCCTGCTGGGGTAAAAGATGAAAAACTGTTTTTT. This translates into CASRPAGVKDEKLFF.

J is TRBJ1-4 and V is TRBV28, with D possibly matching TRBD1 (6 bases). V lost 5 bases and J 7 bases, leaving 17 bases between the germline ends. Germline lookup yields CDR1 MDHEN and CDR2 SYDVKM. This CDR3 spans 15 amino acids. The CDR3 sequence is CASSTRWRGGEKLFF. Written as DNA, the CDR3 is TGTGCCAGCAGTACCCGGTGGAGGGGGGGTGAAAAACTGTTTTTT.

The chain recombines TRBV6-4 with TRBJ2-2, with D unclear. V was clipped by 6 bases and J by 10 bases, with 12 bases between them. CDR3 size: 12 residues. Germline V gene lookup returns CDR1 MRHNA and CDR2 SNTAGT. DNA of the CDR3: TGTGCCAGCAGCCTCGCGAAGGAGGAGCTGTTTTTT. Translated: CASSLAKEELFF.

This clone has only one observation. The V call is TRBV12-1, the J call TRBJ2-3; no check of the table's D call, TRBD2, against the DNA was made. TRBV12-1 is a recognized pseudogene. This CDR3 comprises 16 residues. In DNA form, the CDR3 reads TGTGCCAGCAGCTCCGGGACTAGCGAATGGGGCGATACGCAGTATTTT. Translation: CASSSGTSEWGDTQYF.

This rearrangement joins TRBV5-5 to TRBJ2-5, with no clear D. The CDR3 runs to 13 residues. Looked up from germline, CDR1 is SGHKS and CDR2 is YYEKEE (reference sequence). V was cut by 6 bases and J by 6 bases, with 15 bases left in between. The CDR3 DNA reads TGTGCCAGCAACCCGATTGTTGAACAGACCCAGTACTTC. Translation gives CASNPIVEQTQYF.

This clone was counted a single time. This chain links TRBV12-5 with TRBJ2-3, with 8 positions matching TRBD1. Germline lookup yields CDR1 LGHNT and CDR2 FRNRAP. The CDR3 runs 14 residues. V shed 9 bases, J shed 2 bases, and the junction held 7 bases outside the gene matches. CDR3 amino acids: CASLRQGFTDTQYF. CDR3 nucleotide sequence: TGTGCTAGCCTACGACAGGGGTTCACAGATACGCAGTATTTT.

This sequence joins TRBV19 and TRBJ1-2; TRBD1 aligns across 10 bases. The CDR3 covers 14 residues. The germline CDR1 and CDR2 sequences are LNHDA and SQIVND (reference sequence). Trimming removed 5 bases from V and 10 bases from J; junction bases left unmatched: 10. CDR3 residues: CASSPMPGQGDYTF. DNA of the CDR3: TGTGCCAGTAGTCCCATGCCTGGACAGGGGGACTACACCTTC.

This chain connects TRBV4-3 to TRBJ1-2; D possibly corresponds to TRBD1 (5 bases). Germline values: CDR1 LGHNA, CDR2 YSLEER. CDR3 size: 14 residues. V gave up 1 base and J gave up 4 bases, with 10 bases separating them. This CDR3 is CASSQVGVFYGYTF. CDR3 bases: TGCGCCAGCAGCCAAGTGGGGGTATTCTATGGCTACACCTTC.

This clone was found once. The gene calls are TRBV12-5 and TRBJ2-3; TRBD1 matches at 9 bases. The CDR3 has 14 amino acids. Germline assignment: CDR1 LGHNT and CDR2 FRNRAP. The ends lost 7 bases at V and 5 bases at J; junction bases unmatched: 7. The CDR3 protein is CASARGQGGDTQYF. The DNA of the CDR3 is TGTGCTAGTGCCCGGGGACAGGGTGGAGATACGCAGTATTTT.

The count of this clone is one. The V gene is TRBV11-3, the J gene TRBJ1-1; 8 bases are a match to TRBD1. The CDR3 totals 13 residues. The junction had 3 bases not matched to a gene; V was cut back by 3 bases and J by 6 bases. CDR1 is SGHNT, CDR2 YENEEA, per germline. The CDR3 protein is CASSFNRGAEAFF. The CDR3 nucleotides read TGTGCCAGCAGCTTTAACAGGGGGGCTGAAGCTTTCTTT.

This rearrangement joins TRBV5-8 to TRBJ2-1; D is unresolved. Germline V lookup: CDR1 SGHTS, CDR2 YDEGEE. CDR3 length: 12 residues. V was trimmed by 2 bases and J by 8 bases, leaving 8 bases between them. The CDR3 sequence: CASSFRVDEQFF. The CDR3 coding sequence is TGTGCCAGCAGCTTCCGGGTGGATGAGCAGTTCTTC.

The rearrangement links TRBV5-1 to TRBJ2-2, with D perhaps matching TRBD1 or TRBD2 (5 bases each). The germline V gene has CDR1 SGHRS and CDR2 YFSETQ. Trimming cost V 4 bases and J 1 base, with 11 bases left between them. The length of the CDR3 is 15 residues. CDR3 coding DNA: TGCGCCAGCAGCCCGGGGCATATGAACACCGGGGAGCTGTTTTTT. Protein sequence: CASSPGHMNTGELFF.

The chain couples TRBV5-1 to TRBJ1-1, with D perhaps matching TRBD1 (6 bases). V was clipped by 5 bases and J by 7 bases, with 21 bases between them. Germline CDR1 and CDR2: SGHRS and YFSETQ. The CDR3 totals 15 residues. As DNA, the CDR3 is TGCGCCAGCAGGGACGGCCAGGGGAAAATAGGTGAAGCTTTCTTT. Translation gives CASRDGQGKIGEAFF. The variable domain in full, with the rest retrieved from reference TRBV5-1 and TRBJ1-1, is KAGVTQTPRYLIKTRGQQVTLSCSPISGHRSVSWYQQTPGQGLQFLFEYFSETQRNKGNFPGRFSGRQFSNSRSEMNVSTLELGDSALYLCASRDGQGKIGEAFFGQGTRLTVV.

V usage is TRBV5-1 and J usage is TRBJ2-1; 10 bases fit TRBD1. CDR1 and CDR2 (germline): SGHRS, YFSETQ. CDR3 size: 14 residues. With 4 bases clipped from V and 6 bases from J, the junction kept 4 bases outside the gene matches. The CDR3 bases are TGCGCCAGCAGCCTTTGGACAGGGGGCAATGAGCAGTTCTTC. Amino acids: CASSLWTGGNEQFF.